This TCR beta chain was sequenced in a study of CD8+CD57+ T cells in acquired aplastic anemia. Overall study results and limits: Twenty-nine shared CD8+ CDR3s appeared highly expressed within patients' immunodominant clones.

The CDR3 runs 16 residues. The trim removed 0 bases at V and 4 bases at J, leaving 8 bases unmatched. CDR1 and CDR2 from the germline V gene are KGHDR and SFDVKD. Sequenced patients had shown CD8+CD57+ cell expansion by flow cytometry. Every patient had severe acquired aplastic anemia. As regards this clonotype: The antigen is not known.

The template used for profiling TCR beta VDJ and CDR3 was genomic DNA. A single record per CDR3 protein comes from TCRdb applying MiXCR to the reads. The repertoire includes around 200,000 distinct CDR3 sequences, roughly 50% of them detected once, and about 1.8% sits in the top ten. This chain connects TRBV24-1 to TRBJ2-7, with TRBD2 matching over 7 bases. This receptor was identified in a human donor with aplastic anemia. The source material was sorted CD4+, CD8+, or CD8+CD57+ T cells (not recorded which) from PBMCs. CDR3 sequence: CATSDLSAGVLYEQYF. CDR3 sequence (DNA): TGTGCCACCAGTGATTTGTCGGCGGGAGTATTATACGAGCAGTACTTC.